A single sample gave rise to the 14 T cell receptor beta chains below, sequenced in a study of blood T cells in healthy people across ages. Using a J-beta primer mix together with a sample-barcoded 5' primer, a second PCR was run for roughly 6 to 11 cycles. TCRdb independently ran MiXCR on the 5' RACE reads; one entry per CDR3 protein. The table includes approximately 830,000 distinct CDR3 sequences, around 62% detected once. Sequencing used blood. Receptors were obtained from a man aged 25 to 40 in good health.

Concerning this clonotype itself: Relative to the germline gene, one junction end is altered; a read error may explain this. The genes are TRBV30 and TRBJ2-7, with 7 bases identical to TRBD1. The CDR3 is 13 residues long. The germline V gene encodes CDR1 GTSNPN and CDR2 SVGIG (reference sequence). CDR3 sequence reads: CAWSLGQAYEQYF. CDR3 nucleotide sequence: TGTGCCTGGAGCCTTGGACAGGCCTACGAGCAGTACTTT.

The sample holds many counts of this clonotype. V gene TRBV10-3 combines with J gene TRBJ2-3; 7 bases line up with TRBD1. The germline V gene encodes CDR1 ENHRY and CDR2 SYGVKD. CDR3 size: 15 residues. The junction had 6 bases not matched to a gene; V was cut back by 4 bases and J by 2 bases. CDR3 sequence: CAISGGDRPTDTQYF. The CDR3 nucleotides read TGTGCCATCAGTGGTGGGGACAGACCCACAGATACGCAGTATTTT.

This clonotype turned up a few times. The chain recombines TRBV2 with TRBJ2-5; D is uncertain. CDR1 is SNHLY and CDR2 is FYNNEI in the germline V gene. V was cut by 8 bases and J by 5 bases, with 6 bases left in between. CDR3 size: 10 residues. CDR3 nucleotide sequence: TGTGCCAGCGGGGTGGAGACCCAGTACTTC. It translates to CASGVETQYF.

V usage is TRBV7-8 and J usage is TRBJ2-7; the match to TRBD2 covers 10 bases. V dropped 10 bases and J dropped 2; count of bases not matched to a gene: 5. The germline V gene has CDR1 SGHVS and CDR2 FQNEAQ. The CDR3 has 13 residues. CDR3 region: CATALAGTYEQYF. CDR3 sequence (DNA): TGTGCCACCGCACTAGCGGGAACCTACGAGCAGTACTTC.

The chain uses TRBV29-1 and TRBJ2-3; D possibly corresponds to TRBD1 (6 bases). The germline V gene encodes CDR1 SQVTM and CDR2 ANQGSEA. V lost 6 bases, J lost 2 bases, and 15 bases lay in between. CDR3 size: 14 residues. DNA of the CDR3: TGCAGCGTGCCCGGACAGATATCCACAGATACGCAGTATTTT. Its protein is CSVPGQISTDTQYF.

V gene TRBV20-1 combines with J gene TRBJ1-5; the D gene is possibly TRBD1 (6 bases). Trimming left V 0 bases short and J 5 bases short, with 17 bases between. The CDR3 is 16 amino acids. Germline V CDR1 and CDR2: DFQATT, SNEGSKA (reference sequence). CDR3 sequence reads: CSAREVGRGKDQPQHF. In DNA form, the CDR3 reads TGCAGTGCTAGAGAGGTCGGCAGGGGTAAGGATCAGCCCCAGCATTTT.

The J gene is TRBJ1-5, the V gene TRBV20-1, with no clear D. The germline V and J ends were trimmed by 3 bases and 3 bases, with 9 bases remaining between them. The CDR3 consists of 13 residues. Germline V CDR1 and CDR2: DFQATT, SNEGSKA (reference sequence). The CDR3 DNA reads as TGCAGTGCTAGCGTGCAGGACAATCAGCCCCAGCATTTT. Translated: CSASVQDNQPQHF.

The rearrangement links TRBV6-5 to TRBJ2-7; D is perhaps TRBD1 (6 bases). The CDR3 has 15 amino acids. Germline assignment: CDR1 MNHEY and CDR2 SVGAGI. V was shortened by 0 bases and J by 5 bases, with 14 bases between the two germline ends. This CDR3 is CASSYSFNRAHEQYF. In nucleotides, the CDR3 is TGTGCCAGCAGTTACTCGTTTAACAGGGCGCACGAGCAGTACTTC.

This sequence joins TRBV20-1 and TRBJ2-1, with a weak D call TRBD1 (6 bases). CDR3 length: 15 residues. Deletions cut 3 bases from V and 4 bases from J, with 16 bases between. Germline V gene sequence: CDR1 DFQATT, CDR2 SNEGSKA (reference sequence). CDR3 DNA sequence: TGCAGTGCTAGTCCCCCGGGACAACTATACAATGAGCAGTTCTTC. Protein: CSASPPGQLYNEQFF.

The chain recombines TRBV11-2 with TRBJ2-1; TRBD2 agrees at 10 bases. The J segment lost 9 bases and the V segment lost 0 bases, leaving 14 bases of the junction unmatched. This CDR3 comprises 18 residues. From germline, CDR1 is SGHAT and CDR2 FQNNGV. The CDR3 DNA follows: TGTGCCAGCAGCTTAGAGTTAAGCGGGGGGGCCTTTCTATCTGAGCAGTTCTTC. This sequence encodes CASSLELSGGAFLSEQFF.

The V call is TRBV15, the J call TRBJ2-7, with 7 bases lining up with TRBD1. Trimming cost V 5 bases and J 2 bases; bases outside gene matches: 3. The CDR3 is made up of 13 amino acids. The germline V gene encodes CDR1 LNHNV and CDR2 YYDKDF (reference sequence). The CDR3 nucleotides read TGTGCCACCAGCCCCACAGGGGCCTACGAGCAGTACTTC. Amino acid sequence: CATSPTGAYEQYF. Full variable domain (remainder filled in from reference TRBV15 and TRBJ2-7): DAMVIQNPRYQVTQFGKPVTLSCSQTLNHNVMYWYQQKSSQAPKLLFHYYDKDFNNEADTPDNFQSRRPNTSFCFLDIRSPGLGDTAMYLCATSPTGAYEQYFGPGTRLTVT.

V is TRBV20-1 and J is TRBJ2-3, with TRBD2 matching over 7 bases. The V gene's germline CDR1 is DFQATT and CDR2 SNEGSKA (reference sequence). J lost 11 bases, V lost 7 bases, and 15 bases had no gene match. This CDR3 region has 13 residues. In nucleotides, the CDR3 is TGCAGTGTTACGCAACCGGGACTAAGAGAGCAGTATTTT. Amino acid sequence: CSVTQPGLREQYF.

This clonotype has more than one count but fewer than ten. The chain links TRBV5-1 to TRBJ1-2; TRBD1 matches 7 bases. From germline, CDR1 is SGHRS and CDR2 YFSETQ. This CDR3 region has 15 residues. V lost 0 bases and J lost 7; bases outside the gene matches: 9. The CDR3 is CASSLDAGGIGGYTF. CDR3 nucleotides: TGCGCCAGCAGCTTGGATGCAGGGGGGATTGGTGGCTACACCTTC.

This clonotype was detected only once. A much bigger clone sits one base away, suggesting this may be a read error. This chain connects TRBV7-2 to TRBJ1-2; D ambiguous. The CDR3 is 13 amino acids. Trimming removed 8 bases from V and 7 bases from J, with 17 bases in between. Germline V gives CDR1 SGHTA, CDR2 FQGNSA. CDR3 sequence reads: CASSGAGGVGYTF. The CDR3 nucleotides read TGTGCCAGCTCGGGTGCAGGAGGAGTTGGCTACACCTTC. The entire variable domain, with the rest obtained from reference TRBV7-2 and TRBJ1-2, is as follows: GAGVSQSPSNKVTEKGKDVELRCDPISGHTALYWYRQSLGQGLEFLIYFQGNSAPDKSGLPSDRFSAERTGGSVSTLTIQRTQQEDSAVYLCASSGAGGVGYTFGSGTRLTVV.